The 23 T cell receptor beta chains below all came from one sample that was sequenced in a study of control samples from healthy donors and cancer patients. The assay was immunoSEQ multiplex PCR, and TCRdb's table has in-frame clones only and misses some. This sample has some 65,000 clones, with about 80% found just once. The sample was PBMCs. These TCRs come from a woman in her forties or fifties with lung cancer.

V gene TRBV10-3 combines with J gene TRBJ1-1, with D hard to call. The V gene lost 6 bases and the J gene lost 3 bases, with 14 bases spanning the gap. Germline V gives CDR1 ENHRY, CDR2 SYGVKD. The CDR3 is 14 amino acids. CDR3 amino acids: CAIRTTGVHTEAFF. The CDR3 DNA is TGTGCCATCAGAACCACCGGGGTGCACACTGAAGCTTTCTTT.

This clone rates as medium-sized. CDR3 protein: CASSEFAGQAYEQYF. The CDR3 DNA sequence: TGTGCCAGCAGTGAATTTGCGGGACAAGCCTACGAGCAGTACTTC. The chain joins TRBV2 to TRBJ2-7; possibly TRBD1 or TRBD2 for D (6 bases each). Trimming removed 2 bases from V and 2 bases from J, with 13 bases in between. In germline, CDR1 is SNHLY, CDR2 FYNNEI. The CDR3 loop spans 15 amino acids. The whole variable domain, filled in from reference TRBV2 and TRBJ2-7, reads EPEVTQTPSHQVTQMGQEVILRCVPISNHLYFYWYRQILGQKVEFLVSFYNNEISEKSEIFDDQFSVERPDGSNFTLKIRSTKLEDSAMYFCASSEFAGQAYEQYFGPGTRLTVT.

This clone was recorded once. This chain links TRBV28 with TRBJ1-2; 9 bases are a match to TRBD1. J lost 3 bases, V lost 2 bases, and 10 bases had no gene match. Per germline, CDR1 MDHEN and CDR2 SYDVKM. This CDR3 is built from 17 residues. The CDR3 loop reads CASSLLAAWDRDYGYTF. The CDR3 DNA reads as TGTGCCAGCAGTTTACTTGCCGCTTGGGACAGGGACTATGGCTACACCTTC.

Remarks on this clone: This specimen includes other DNA sequences encoding the same CDR3. The chain uses TRBV19 and TRBJ1-2; D call uncertain. Deletions cut 8 bases from V and 0 bases from J, with 10 bases between. Germline CDR1 is LNHDA and CDR2 is SQIVND (reference sequence). The CDR3 is 13 residues long. CDR3 DNA: TGTGCCAGTCGCGCGGGTTCTAACTATGGCTACACCTTC. Protein: CASRAGSNYGYTF. Filled out from reference TRBV19 and TRBJ1-2, the complete variable domain reads DGGITQSPKYLFRKEGQNVTLSCEQNLNHDAMYWYRQDPGQGLRLIYYSQIVNDFQKGDIAEGYSVSREKKESFPLTVTSAQKNPTAFYLCASRAGSNYGYTFGSGTRLTVV.

The chain links TRBV3-1 (or the pseudogene TRBV3-2) to TRBJ2-5; D is uncertain. The CDR3 runs to 12 residues. CDR1 and CDR2 from the germline V gene are LGHDT and YNNKEL (reference sequence). V was cut by 0 bases and J by 7 bases, with 6 bases left in between. The CDR3 reads CASSQDSPTQYF. CDR3 DNA sequence: TGTGCCAGCAGCCAAGATAGTCCGACCCAGTACTTC.

The genes are TRBV10-3 and TRBJ1-2, with 7 bases fitting TRBD1. CDR3 size: 14 residues. With V trimmed by 10 bases and J by 0 bases, 8 bases remained unmatched. Germline loops: CDR1 ENHRY, CDR2 SYGVKD. Here the CDR3 DNA reads TGTGCCACCTCGGGACAGTCCTCTAACTATGGCTACACCTTC. It translates to CATSGQSSNYGYTF.

The rearrangement joins TRBV11-2 to TRBJ1-1; D unclear. From germline, CDR1 is SGHAT and CDR2 FQNNGV. V dropped 4 bases and J dropped 3 bases, with 15 bases sitting between them. CDR3 length equals 15 residues. CDR3 residues: CASSSSDRADTEAFF. CDR3 DNA: TGTGCCAGCAGCTCAAGCGACCGGGCCGACACTGAAGCTTTCTTT.

The chain joins TRBV28 to TRBJ1-4, with TRBD1 matching 9 bases. Trimming cost V 6 bases and J 8 bases; bases outside gene matches: 7. The V gene's germline CDR1 is MDHEN and CDR2 SYDVKM. The CDR3 covers 14 residues. This CDR3 is CASRVQGAGEKLFF. The CDR3 coding sequence is TGTGCCAGCAGGGTACAGGGGGCGGGGGAAAAACTGTTTTTT.

This chain connects TRBV29-1 to TRBJ1-1, with a possible D match to TRBD1 (6 bases). The ends were cut back, 7 bases at V and 1 base at J, with 13 bases in the middle. This CDR3 region has 13 residues. Germline loops: CDR1 SQVTM, CDR2 ANQGSEA. In DNA form, the CDR3 reads TGCAGCGCGGATGGGGGCTCGAACACTGAAGCTTTCTTT. Encoded protein: CSADGGSNTEAFF.

This sequence joins TRBV6-5 and TRBJ1-3; D remains ambiguous. This CDR3 has 13 residues. Trimming removed 6 bases from V and 4 bases from J, with 10 bases in between. From germline, CDR1 is MNHEY and CDR2 SVGAGI. CDR3 region: CASRFTAGNTIYF. The CDR3 DNA reads as TGTGCCAGCAGGTTTACGGCCGGAAACACCATATATTTT.

The rearrangement links TRBV18 to TRBJ2-7, with 11 bases fitting TRBD1. The CDR3 is made up of 15 amino acids. Per the germline V gene, CDR1 is KGHSH and CDR2 is LQKENI. The J segment lost 2 bases and the V segment lost 5 bases, leaving 5 bases of the junction unmatched. CDR3 sequence (DNA): TGTGCCAGCTCAAATGCGGGACAGGGGGCCTACGAGCAGTACTTC. Translated: CASSNAGQGAYEQYF.

This clone was recorded once. Other DNA sequences in this specimen translate into the identical CDR3. V is TRBV12-3 or TRBV12-4 and J is TRBJ1-1; D not certain. V was trimmed by 1 base and J by 1 base, leaving 1 base between them. This CDR3 region has 12 residues. The CDR3 DNA reads as TGTGCCAGCAGTTTAGGGAACACTGAAGCTTTCTTT. It is translated as CASSLGNTEAFF.

The chain uses TRBV4-3 and TRBJ1-1; no clear D. The V and J ends lost 4 bases and 0 bases respectively, with 6 bases between them. The CDR3 is 13 residues long. Germline lookup yields CDR1 LGHNA and CDR2 YSLEER. CDR3 region: CASSPNMNTEAFF. The CDR3 DNA reads as TGCGCCAGCAGCCCTAACATGAACACTGAAGCTTTCTTT.

The V and J genes are TRBV10-3 and TRBJ2-2; D gene unclear. Germline loops: CDR1 ENHRY, CDR2 SYGVKD. The CDR3 runs to 12 residues. V dropped 4 bases and J dropped 3 bases, with 3 bases sitting between them. Here the CDR3 DNA reads TGTGCCATCAGTGTCGACACCGGGGAGCTGTTTTTT. Residues: CAISVDTGELFF.

This chain links TRBV19 with TRBJ1-4, with D perhaps matching TRBD1 (6 bases). The CDR3 is 17 residues long. Trimming stripped 4 bases from V and 4 bases from J, with 19 bases between. Germline assignment: CDR1 LNHDA and CDR2 SQIVND (reference sequence). The CDR3 nucleotides are TGTGCCAGTAGTACGAGGGGGAGAGGACAGCTTAATGAAAAACTGTTTTTT. Translation: CASSTRGRGQLNEKLFF.

This clone was counted a few times. The V and J genes are TRBV5-6 and TRBJ1-2; unclear D gene. Trimming took off 2 bases at V and 4 bases at J, with 12 bases between the two ends. CDR1 SGHDT and CDR2 YYEEEE come from the germline V gene. The CDR3 consists of 14 residues. The CDR3 DNA reads TGTGCCAGCAGCTTAGGACGGCTCTTCTATGGCTACACCTTC. This sequence encodes CASSLGRLFYGYTF.

This chain links TRBV28 with TRBJ2-7, with no clear D. The CDR3 loop spans 14 amino acids. Germline V lookup: CDR1 MDHEN, CDR2 SYDVKM. V was shortened by 2 bases and J by 0 bases, with 8 bases between the two germline ends. The CDR3 region is CASSLRSLSYEQYF. The CDR3 DNA reads as TGTGCCAGCAGTTTACGCTCCCTCTCCTACGAGCAGTACTTC.

This rearrangement joins TRBV7-2 to TRBJ1-2, with D hard to call. Germline V gene lookup returns CDR1 SGHTA and CDR2 FQGNSA. The CDR3 is 14 amino acids. V shed 1 base and J shed 0 bases, with 6 bases lying between them. The CDR3 loop is CASSLGLANYGYTF. The CDR3 nucleotides are TGTGCCAGCAGCTTAGGGCTAGCTAACTATGGCTACACCTTC.

The V call is TRBV6-5, the J call TRBJ1-6, with D perhaps TRBD1 (5 bases). The CDR3 is made up of 15 amino acids. V was trimmed by 6 bases and J by 1 base, leaving 10 bases between them. Per germline, CDR1 MNHEY and CDR2 SVGAGI. The CDR3 DNA reads as TGTGCCAGCAGCCGTGAGGGGTCCTATAATTCACCCCTCCACTTT. Protein product: CASSREGSYNSPLHF.

The V gene is TRBV9, the J gene TRBJ2-3; the match to TRBD2 covers 9 bases. Trimming took 2 bases from V and 7 from J; bases not matched to a gene: 8. The CDR3 runs to 15 residues. The germline V gene encodes CDR1 SGDLS and CDR2 YYNGEE. The CDR3 here is CASSVGLANSNTQYF. In DNA form, the CDR3 reads TGTGCCAGCAGCGTGGGACTAGCCAATTCAAATACGCAGTATTTT. Full variable domain (missing parts from reference TRBV9 and TRBJ2-3): DSGVTQTPKHLITATGQRVTLRCSPRSGDLSVYWYQQSLDQGLQFLIQYYNGEERAKGNILERFSAQQFPDLHSELNLSSLELGDSALYFCASSVGLANSNTQYFGPGTRLTVL.

This clone was observed a single time. The chain has TRBV7-2 and TRBJ2-1; D is unclear. The germline gives CDR1 SGHTA, CDR2 FQGNSA. The CDR3 has 11 residues. Trimming shortened V by 3 bases and J by 7 bases, and 4 bases separated the two germline ends. In nucleotides, the CDR3 is TGTGCCAGCAGCTTTACGAATGAGCAGTTCTTC. Encoded protein: CASSFTNEQFF.

This chain joins TRBV28 and TRBJ1-1, with TRBD1 identical over 7 bases. CDR1 is MDHEN, CDR2 SYDVKM, per germline. This CDR3 is 14 amino acids long. Trimming at V came to 7 bases and at J to 6 bases, leaving 11 bases not matched to a gene. CDR3 DNA sequence: TGTGCCAGCACCAACTCGGGGACAGTCCCTGAAGCTTTCTTT. Translation gives CASTNSGTVPEAFF.

V gene TRBV4-3 combines with J gene TRBJ1-2, with TRBD1 as a possible D gene (6 bases). Germline lookup yields CDR1 LGHNA and CDR2 YSLEER. Trimming took 0 bases from V and 4 from J, leaving 12 bases between them. This CDR3 comprises 15 residues. CDR3 in DNA: TGCGCCAGCAGCCAAGACCCACAGGGACCCTATGGCTACACCTTC. Translation: CASSQDPQGPYGYTF.